These 4 T cell receptor beta chains were all obtained from the same sample, sequenced in a study of shared clonotypes between healthy human individuals. Only in-frame clones appear in the TCRdb table, and some are missing; sequencing was by immunoSEQ multiplex PCR. The repertoire holds 2 million to 2.5 million clones, with approximately 94% as singletons. Sequenced: naive CD4+ T cells sorted from blood. Subset specified: CD45RA+ positively selected. The receptors were gathered from a man younger than 35 in good health.

J is TRBJ1-5 and V is TRBV2; tentative D call: TRBD1 (6 bases). Germline assignment: CDR1 SNHLY and CDR2 FYNNEI. The V and J ends lost 8 bases and 1 base respectively, with 9 bases between them. The CDR3 extends over 13 amino acids. The CDR3 spells CASGQLSNQPQHF. In DNA form, the CDR3 reads TGTGCCAGCGGACAGCTGAGCAATCAGCCCCAGCATTTT.

The chain recombines TRBV10-3 with TRBJ2-7, with TRBD2 identical over 9 bases. The germline gives CDR1 ENHRY, CDR2 SYGVKD. J gave up 3 bases and V 0 bases, and 9 bases lay outside the gene matches. The CDR3 has 17 amino acids. CDR3 loop: CAISESRAGGVNYEQYF. CDR3 coding DNA: TGTGCCATCAGTGAGTCGCGAGCGGGAGGCGTAAACTACGAGCAGTACTTC.

CDR3 loop: CASSLGQGLAGELFF. In DNA, the CDR3 is TGTGCCAGCAGCCTAGGACAGGGGCTTGCCGGGGAGCTGTTTTTT. The chain recombines TRBV5-4 with TRBJ2-2; 9 bases match TRBD1. The CDR3 has 15 residues. Per germline, CDR1 SGHNT and CDR2 YYREEE (reference sequence). Trimming removed 4 bases from V and 6 bases from J; junction bases left unmatched: 7.

For this clone: Other DNA sequences in the sample encode the same CDR3. This chain links TRBV7-2 with TRBJ2-5; 10 bases align to TRBD2. After removal of 5 bases from V and 4 bases from J, the junction contained 4 bases not matched to a gene. The CDR3 runs to 14 residues. Germline values: CDR1 SGHTA, CDR2 FQGNSA. CDR3 bases: TGTGCCAGCAGCCCAGCGGGAGGGGGAGAGACCCAGTACTTC. It codes for CASSPAGGGETQYF.